Below, one TCR beta chain is given with its context. Its antigen is currently unknown. The data belong to a study of shared clonotypes between healthy human individuals. On the study more broadly: Two women and a few men aged 18 to 49 made up the donors. Each donor's CD4 naive and CD4 memory cells filled three plates apiece, CD8 naive two, and CD8 memory one. Findings and limits, study-wide: Incompleteness in sorted-subset sequencing, despite large depth, was shown by rarefaction. Non-shared clonotypes showed lower generation probabilities than clonotypes common to all four donors.

CDR1 MGHDK and CDR2 SYGVNS come from the germline V gene. The length of the CDR3 is 14 residues. V gave up 5 bases and J gave up 2 bases; unmatched junction bases: 6. Produced via immunoSEQ multiplex PCR; TCRdb's table is partial and in-frame only. Counted here are roughly 2 million clones, 90% to 95% occurring once; the ten biggest clones make up under 0.15%. The chain couples TRBV25-1 to TRBJ2-7; 7 nucleotides align to TRBD1. This clonotype was sampled from a man in his late teens or twenties in good health. Input material: naive CD4+ T cells sorted from blood. Indicated subset: CD45RA+ positively selected. CDR3 protein: CASSRGQGAYEQYF. The CDR3 DNA sequence: TGTGCCAGCAGTCGAGGGCAGGGGGCCTACGAGCAGTACTTC.